What follows are 4 T cell receptor beta chains derived from one specimen sequenced in a study of CD8+ T cells in alopecia areata. RNA, once extracted, was reverse transcribed into cDNA for use as the sequencing template. Profiling relied on immunoSEQ multiplex PCR, and the TCRdb table lists in-frame clones only, not all of them. The sample contains 100,000 to 150,000 clones, 47% of which appear only once. Input material: NKG2D-low CD8+ T cells sorted from blood. The receptors here all came from a human donor with alopecia areata.

The sample holds a few counts of this clone. The rearrangement links TRBV15 to TRBJ2-7; no clear D gene. CDR1 and CDR2 (germline): LNHNV, YYDKDF (reference sequence). V lost 0 bases and J lost 3, with 9 bases in between. The CDR3 has 14 residues. CDR3 region: CATSRDPGDYEQYF. The DNA for the CDR3 is TGTGCCACCAGCAGAGATCCAGGAGACTACGAGCAGTACTTC.

This clone was seen once. The J gene is TRBJ2-1, the V gene TRBV13; 7 nucleotides match TRBD1. Looked up from germline, CDR1 is PRHDT and CDR2 is FYEKMQ (reference sequence). This CDR3 spans 14 amino acids. The J segment lost 6 bases and the V segment lost 5 bases, leaving 7 bases of the junction unmatched. The CDR3 DNA reads as TGTGCCAGCAGCGCAGGGACAGCCGGCAATGAGCAGTTCTTC. Translation gives CASSAGTAGNEQFF.

The sample holds a few counts of this clone. CDR3 DNA sequence: TGTGCCAGCAGCAAAGCGAGGGGGCCCTCTCAAGAGACCCAGTACTTC. Protein product: CASSKARGPSQETQYF. The rearrangement joins TRBV21-1 to TRBJ2-5; the table's D call of TRBD1 was not tested on the DNA. TRBV21-1 is recorded as a pseudogene. CDR3 size: 16 residues.

This clone has a handful of counts. The chain combines TRBV28 with TRBJ2-7, with 14 bases matching TRBD2. Germline V gene lookup returns CDR1 MDHEN and CDR2 SYDVKM. The trim removed 8 bases at V and 7 bases at J, leaving 10 bases unmatched. This CDR3 has 15 amino acids. The CDR3 sequence is CASLGRLAGGLEQYF. The CDR3 DNA sequence: TGTGCCAGCCTGGGCCGACTAGCGGGAGGGCTAGAGCAGTACTTC.